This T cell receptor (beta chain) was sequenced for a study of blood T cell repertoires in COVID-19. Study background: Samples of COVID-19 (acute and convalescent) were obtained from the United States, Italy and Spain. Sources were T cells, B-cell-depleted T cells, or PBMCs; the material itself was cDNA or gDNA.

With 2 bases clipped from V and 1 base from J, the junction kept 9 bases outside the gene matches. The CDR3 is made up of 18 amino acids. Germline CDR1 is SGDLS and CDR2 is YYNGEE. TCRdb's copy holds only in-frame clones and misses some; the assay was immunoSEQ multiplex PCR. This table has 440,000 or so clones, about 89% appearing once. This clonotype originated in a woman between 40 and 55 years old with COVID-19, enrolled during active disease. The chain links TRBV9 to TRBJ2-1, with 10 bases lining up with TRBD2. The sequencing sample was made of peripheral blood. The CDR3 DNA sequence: TGTGCCAGCAGCGTCGAAGAGCGGGAGGGCCTTTCCTACAATGAGCAGTTCTTC. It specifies CASSVEEREGLSYNEQFF.